This T cell receptor (beta chain) is drawn from a study of patients and donors after allogeneic stem cell transplantation. Trimming stripped 3 bases from V and 4 bases from J, with 12 bases between. This CDR3 is 14 amino acids long. In TCRdb, the RT-PCR reads were re-called with MiXCR into one record per CDR3 protein. The table includes more than 850,000 distinct CDR3 sequences, more than 15% detected once. The chain uses TRBV12-3 or TRBV12-4 and TRBJ2-5; unclear D gene. The sequence derives from a human donor who was either an allogeneic HSCT recipient or a stem cell or donor lymphocyte infusion donor (not recorded which). It is not recorded whose cells these are; they may come from a transplant donor. The sample consisted of blood, either unsorted or a sorted T cell fraction (not recorded which). CDR3 in amino acids: CASSFPRRGETQYF. CDR3 nucleotide sequence: TGTGCCAGCAGTTTTCCCCGCAGAGGAGAGACCCAGTACTTC.